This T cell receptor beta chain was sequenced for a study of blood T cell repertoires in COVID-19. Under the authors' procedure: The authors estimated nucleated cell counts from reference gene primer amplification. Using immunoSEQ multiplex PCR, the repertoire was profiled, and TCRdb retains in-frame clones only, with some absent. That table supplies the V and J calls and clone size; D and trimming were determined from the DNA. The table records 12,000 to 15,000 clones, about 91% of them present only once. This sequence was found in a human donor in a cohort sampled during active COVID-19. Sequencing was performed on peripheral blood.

The CDR3 DNA reads as TGCGCCAGCGGAACAGACCCAAGCAATGAGCAGTTCTTC. As protein: CASGTDPSNEQFF. The rearrangement uses TRBV10-2 and TRBJ2-1, with D hard to call. The germline V and J ends were trimmed by 8 bases and 6 bases, with 14 bases remaining between them. CDR1 is WSHSY, CDR2 SAAADI, per germline. The CDR3 has 13 residues.